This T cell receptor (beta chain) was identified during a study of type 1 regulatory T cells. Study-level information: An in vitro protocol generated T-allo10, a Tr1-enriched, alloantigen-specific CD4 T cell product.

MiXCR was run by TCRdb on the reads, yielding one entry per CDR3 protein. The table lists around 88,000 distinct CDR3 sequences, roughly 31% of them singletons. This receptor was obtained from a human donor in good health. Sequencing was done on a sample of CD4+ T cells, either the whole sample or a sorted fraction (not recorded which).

In DNA, the CDR3 is TGCAGTGCTAGAGAGACTAGCAATGAGCAGTTCTTC. Amino acids: CSARETSNEQFF. The chain combines TRBV20-1 with TRBJ2-1, with D possibly being TRBD2 (6 bases). Germline CDR1 reads DFQATT; CDR2 reads SNEGSKA (reference sequence). This CDR3 comprises 12 residues. V dropped 0 bases and J dropped 6 bases, with 6 bases sitting between them.